This TCR beta chain was retrieved from a study of blood T cell repertoires in COVID-19. Looking at the study overall: T cells, B-cell-depleted T cells, or PBMCs supplied cDNA or gDNA.

Libraries were prepared by immunoSEQ multiplex PCR; TCRdb keeps only in-frame clonotypes and omits some of them. The profile covers approximately 210,000 clones, with roughly 94% appearing a single time and under 1.5% taken by the ten largest. This CDR3 spans 16 amino acids. From germline, CDR1 is MNHEY and CDR2 SVGAGI. Trimming stripped 4 bases from V and 10 bases from J, with 23 bases between. The TCR originated in a man aged 25-40 years with acute or convalescent COVID-19. Sequencing was carried out using peripheral blood. The rearrangement links TRBV6-5 to TRBJ2-1, with D perhaps matching TRBD2 (6 bases). The chain's CDR3 is CASSSGGSGPQTEQFF. Here the CDR3 DNA reads TGTGCCAGCAGTTCCGGGGGTAGCGGCCCCCAGACGGAGCAGTTCTTC.